Each of the 26 T cell receptor beta chains below was sequenced from the same sample in a study of cytomegalovirus exposure and HLA in healthy donors. PCR was performed using 60 Vbeta and 13 Jbeta primers. Sequencing was performed with immunoSEQ multiplex PCR; in TCRdb, only in-frame clones are kept and a portion is missing. The sample lists 100,000 to 150,000 clones, roughly 80% occurring once. The sample was PBMCs. All receptors derive from a woman aged 45-65 years in good health and CMV-seropositive.

CDR3: CASSPGLAGDPGELFF. CDR3 in DNA: TGTGCCAGCAGCCCGGGACTAGCGGGGGACCCCGGGGAGCTGTTTTTT. The chain combines TRBV11-3 with TRBJ2-2; 14 nucleotides line up with TRBD2. Trimming took 5 bases from V and 6 from J; bases not matched to a gene: 5. CDR3 length: 16 amino acids. Per germline, CDR1 SGHNT and CDR2 YENEEA.

This clone occurred once. J is TRBJ2-2 and V is TRBV28, with 7 bases matching TRBD2. The V gene's germline CDR1 is MDHEN and CDR2 SYDVKM. The CDR3 length is 16 residues. Trimming removed 4 bases from V and 6 bases from J; junction bases left unmatched: 11. This CDR3 is CASSSPRGVSPGELFF. The CDR3 region has the DNA TGTGCCAGCAGTTCCCCCCGGGGGGTATCCCCCGGGGAGCTGTTTTTT.

The V call is TRBV18, the J call TRBJ1-4; the D gene is possibly TRBD1 (5 bases). The germline gives CDR1 KGHSH, CDR2 LQKENI. The CDR3 consists of 18 residues. Trimming removed 2 bases from V and 7 bases from J, with 23 bases in between. The CDR3 DNA is TGTGCCAGCTCACCAGTCGCAGGGAGGACGGGAAGCGGTGAAAAACTGTTTTTT. Encoded protein: CASSPVAGRTGSGEKLFF.

Details on this clone: Other DNA sequences in this specimen translate into the identical CDR3. This chain connects TRBV6-5 to TRBJ2-2, with D possibly being TRBD2 (5 bases). Germline CDR1 and CDR2: MNHEY and SVGAGI. The CDR3 totals 13 residues. V gave up 2 bases and J gave up 5 bases, with 6 bases separating them. The DNA for the CDR3 is TGTGCCAGCAGTTACCGAGGGACCGGGGAGCTGTTTTTT. Amino acid sequence: CASSYRGTGELFF.

This chain links TRBV5-1 with TRBJ2-5; 11 bases fit TRBD2. This CDR3 is built from 15 residues. Germline values: CDR1 SGHRS, CDR2 YFSETQ. Trimming cost V 1 base and J 4 bases; bases outside gene matches: 3. CDR3 amino acids: CASSLTLAGGETQYF. CDR3 sequence (DNA): TGCGCCAGCAGCTTGACCCTAGCGGGAGGAGAGACCCAGTACTTC.

The V call is TRBV4-1, the J call TRBJ1-4; the D gene is possibly TRBD1 (6 bases). Trimming removed 3 bases at V and 6 bases at J, with 11 bases between. The CDR3 totals 14 residues. Germline-derived CDR1 and CDR2 are MGHRA and YSYEKL. The CDR3 here is CASSHRGSDEKLFF. DNA of the CDR3: TGCGCCAGCAGCCACAGGGGTTCGGATGAAAAACTGTTTTTT.

This clone has a single count. The chain combines TRBV30 with TRBJ1-6, with D possibly matching TRBD1 (5 bases). CDR1 and CDR2 (germline): GTSNPN, SVGIG (reference sequence). Trimming removed 2 bases from V and 12 bases from J, with 20 bases in between. This CDR3 contains 15 residues. The DNA for the CDR3 is TGTGCCTGGAGTAGTCAGGGTAGGGGACTTATACCCCTCCACTTT. It specifies CAWSSQGRGLIPLHF.

The genes are TRBV4-1 and TRBJ2-3; TRBD2 might be the D (6 bases). V was shortened by 3 bases and J by 7 bases, with 14 bases between the two germline ends. The germline V gene encodes CDR1 MGHRA and CDR2 YSYEKL. This CDR3 is built from 14 residues. The CDR3 loop is CASSQSISGNTQYF. The CDR3 nucleotides are TGCGCCAGCAGCCAGTCTATTAGCGGAAATACGCAGTATTTT.

The rearrangement joins TRBV7-6 to TRBJ1-3; 7 nucleotides line up with TRBD1. Germline CDR1 is SGHVS and CDR2 is FNYEAQ. V gave up 4 bases and J gave up 4 bases; unmatched junction bases: 4. The CDR3 length is 14 residues. The CDR3 here is CASSSLGGGNTIYF. In DNA form, the CDR3 reads TGTGCCAGCAGCTCCCTAGGGGGCGGAAACACCATATATTTT.

J is TRBJ2-5 and V is TRBV19; D possibly corresponds to TRBD1 (5 bases). The CDR3 has 13 amino acids. The ends were cut back, 1 base at V and 13 bases at J, with 16 bases in the middle. Per germline, CDR1 LNHDA and CDR2 SQIVND (reference sequence). Here the CDR3 DNA reads TGTGCCAGTAGTATAGGGTTGCAGGGCCCTACGTACTTC. Amino acid sequence: CASSIGLQGPTYF.

V and J are TRBV5-4 and TRBJ2-7, with a weak D call TRBD2 (6 bases). Trimming removed 0 bases from V and 2 bases from J, with 9 bases in between. CDR3 length equals 14 residues. Looked up from germline, CDR1 is SGHNT and CDR2 is YYREEE (reference sequence). The chain's CDR3 is CASSLGGVAYEQYF. CDR3 coding DNA: TGTGCCAGCAGCTTGGGCGGGGTTGCCTACGAGCAGTACTTC.

The chain is built from TRBV27 and TRBJ1-5, with 10 bases aligning to TRBD1. The CDR3 is 15 residues long. Germline CDR1 MNHEY, CDR2 SMNVEV (reference sequence). Trimming took 2 bases from V and 3 from J; bases not matched to a gene: 1. CDR3 region: CASSLGTGANQPQHF. DNA of the CDR3: TGTGCCAGCAGTTTAGGGACAGGGGCCAATCAGCCCCAGCATTTT.

This chain connects TRBV19 to TRBJ2-7; 14 nucleotides agree with TRBD2. Germline V lookup: CDR1 LNHDA, CDR2 SQIVND (reference sequence). This CDR3 region has 18 residues. V trimming: 5 bases; J trimming: 3 bases; junction bases outside the gene matches: 12. CDR3 nucleotide sequence: TGTGCCAGTAGTCCCGTTGGACTAGCGGGAGGTTTTATCTACGAGCAGTACTTC. Its protein is CASSPVGLAGGFIYEQYF.

A note on this clone: The same CDR3 can be traced to other DNA sequences in this sample. The V and J genes are TRBV7-3 and TRBJ1-1; a possible D gene is TRBD1 (5 bases). Trimming shortened V by 2 bases and J by 2 bases, and 6 bases separated the two germline ends. Germline assignment: CDR1 SGHTA and CDR2 FQGTGA. The length of the CDR3 is 13 residues. CDR3 in DNA: TGTGCCAGCAGCTTAGACAGAAACACTGAAGCTTTCTTT. It encodes CASSLDRNTEAFF.

This clone has a single count. V and J are TRBV18 and TRBJ1-4, with D hard to call. The germline V and J ends were trimmed by 3 bases and 4 bases, with 15 bases remaining between them. Per the germline V gene, CDR1 is KGHSH and CDR2 is LQKENI. There are 16 residues in the CDR3. The CDR3 loop is CASSPNHGRVNEKLFF. The CDR3 DNA reads TGTGCCAGCTCACCTAACCACGGTCGGGTTAATGAAAAACTGTTTTTT.

Here the CDR3 reads CASRPGGGFQETQYF. As DNA, the CDR3 is TGTGCCAGTAGGCCGGGGGGGGGTTTCCAAGAGACCCAGTACTTC. The rearrangement joins TRBV19 to TRBJ2-5, with TRBD2 identical over 8 bases. V was pared by 6 bases and J by 1 base, with 7 bases of the junction left unmatched. The germline gives CDR1 LNHDA, CDR2 SQIVND (reference sequence). CDR3 length: 15 amino acids.

The chain joins TRBV5-6 to TRBJ2-7, with D perhaps matching TRBD1 (6 bases). V was clipped by 4 bases and J by 0 bases, with 14 bases between them. From germline, CDR1 is SGHDT and CDR2 YYEEEE. The CDR3 length is 15 residues. The DNA for the CDR3 is TGTGCCAGCAGCCATGAAACAGGGATCTCCTACGAGCAGTACTTC. It yields the protein CASSHETGISYEQYF.

The chain has TRBV19 and TRBJ1-5; maybe TRBD1 (5 bases). The CDR3 totals 17 residues. The germline V and J ends were trimmed by 3 bases and 2 bases, with 17 bases remaining between them. Per germline, CDR1 LNHDA and CDR2 SQIVND (reference sequence). The DNA of the CDR3 is TGTGCCAGTAGTATCCAGGGAGGGGCTACTGGCAATCAGCCCCAGCATTTT. Residues: CASSIQGGATGNQPQHF.

The chain joins TRBV11-2 to TRBJ2-1, with a weak D call TRBD2 (5 bases). The CDR3 is 15 residues long. V lost 1 base to trimming and J lost 5 bases, with 12 bases between them. Germline CDR1 and CDR2: SGHAT and FQNNGV. The CDR3 loop is CASSLVIGLDNEQFF. CDR3 in DNA: TGTGCCAGCAGCTTAGTAATAGGACTCGACAATGAGCAGTTCTTC.

The CDR3 region has the DNA TGTGCCAGCAGCTTCCGGGACAGGGCTGGAAACACCATATATTTT. Its translation: CASSFRDRAGNTIYF. This chain links TRBV7-2 with TRBJ1-3; 9 bases map to TRBD1. CDR3 length equals 15 residues. CDR1 is SGHTA and CDR2 is FQGNSA in the germline V gene. V lost 3 bases, J lost 2 bases, and 2 bases stayed unmatched.

The chain is built from TRBV2 and TRBJ1-3, with D perhaps TRBD1 (6 bases). CDR3 length: 14 residues. Per germline, CDR1 SNHLY and CDR2 FYNNEI. V was clipped by 5 bases and J by 1 base, with 9 bases between them. CDR3 in amino acids: CASSLQGSGNTIYF. In nucleotides, the CDR3 is TGTGCCAGCAGTTTACAGGGATCTGGAAACACCATATATTTT. The full variable domain, in which reference TRBV2 and TRBJ1-3 provide the parts outside the CDR3, is EPEVTQTPSHQVTQMGQEVILRCVPISNHLYFYWYRQILGQKVEFLVSFYNNEISEKSEIFDDQFSVERPDGSNFTLKIRSTKLEDSAMYFCASSLQGSGNTIYFGEGSWLTVV.

V gene TRBV7-9 combines with J gene TRBJ2-5, with TRBD1 identical over 8 bases. The J call may not be correct, given that the DNA end is closer to TRBJ2-7. CDR1 and CDR2 (germline): SEHNR, FQNEAQ (reference sequence). The CDR3 has 14 residues. The CDR3 here is CASSISQGAHEQYF. The CDR3 region has the DNA TGTGCCAGCAGCATCTCTCAGGGGGCCCACGAGCAGTACTTC.

The rearrangement links TRBV19 to TRBJ2-5; a weak D match, TRBD2 (6 bases). Matching the DNA end better, TRBJ2-7 makes the J call doubtful. The CDR3 is 18 residues long. The V gene's germline CDR1 is LNHDA and CDR2 SQIVND (reference sequence). In DNA form, the CDR3 reads TGTGCCAGTAGTATAGATCCTCCCCGGAGGGGATTATCCTACGAGCAGTACTTC. This sequence encodes CASSIDPPRRGLSYEQYF.

The rearrangement uses TRBV5-1 and TRBJ2-1; D not resolved. V was pared by 0 bases and J by 2 bases, with 6 bases between. Germline V lookup: CDR1 SGHRS, CDR2 YFSETQ. The CDR3 is 14 residues long. DNA of the CDR3: TGCGCCAGCAGCTTGGCAGAAACCTACAATGAGCAGTTCTTC. This encodes CASSLAETYNEQFF.

The chain recombines TRBV5-1 with TRBJ2-3; possible D gene TRBD1, 5 bases. Per the germline V gene, CDR1 is SGHRS and CDR2 is YFSETQ. The CDR3 contains 15 residues. V was shortened by 6 bases and J by 2 bases, with 16 bases between the two germline ends. Written as DNA, the CDR3 is TGCGCCAGCACCCGAACCACAGGAGCCACAGATACGCAGTATTTT. Its protein product is CASTRTTGATDTQYF.

This chain connects TRBV28 to TRBJ2-6; D gene unclear. CDR3 length equals 17 residues. The V gene lost 4 bases and the J gene lost 5 bases, with 18 bases spanning the gap. The germline CDR1 and CDR2 sequences are MDHEN and SYDVKM. CDR3: CASSSTRLPIWANVLTF. CDR3 sequence (DNA): TGTGCCAGCAGTTCGACCAGGTTACCCATATGGGCCAACGTCCTGACTTTC.